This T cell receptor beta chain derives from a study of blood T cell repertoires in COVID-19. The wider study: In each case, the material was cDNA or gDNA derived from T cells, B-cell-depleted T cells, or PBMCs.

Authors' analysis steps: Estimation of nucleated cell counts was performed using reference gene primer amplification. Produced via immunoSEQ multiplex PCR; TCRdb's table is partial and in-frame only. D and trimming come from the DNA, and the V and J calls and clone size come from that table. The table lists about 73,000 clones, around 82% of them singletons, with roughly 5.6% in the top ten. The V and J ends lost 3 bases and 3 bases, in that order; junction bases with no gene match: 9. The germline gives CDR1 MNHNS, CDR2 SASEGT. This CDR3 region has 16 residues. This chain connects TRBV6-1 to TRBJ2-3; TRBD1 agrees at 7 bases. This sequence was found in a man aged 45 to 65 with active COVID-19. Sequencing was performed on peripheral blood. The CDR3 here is CASSELRGGPTDTQYF. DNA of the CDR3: TGTGCCAGCAGTGAGCTTCGAGGGGGCCCTACAGATACGCAGTATTTT.